This record concerns one T cell receptor (beta chain) sequence. In the original analysis: Scientists estimated how many nucleated cells there were by amplifying reference gene primers. Here immunoSEQ multiplex PCR was the method, and the copy in TCRdb shows in-frame clones only, minus some. Clone size and V and J calls were adopted from that table, with D and trimming inferred from the DNA. Here the sample spans 150,000 to 200,000 clones, about 86% being singletons. This sample was taken from a study of blood T cell repertoires in COVID-19. The overall study: Acute-phase and convalescent COVID-19 samples originated in the United States, Italy and Spain. Sources were T cells, B-cell-depleted T cells, or PBMCs; the material itself was cDNA or gDNA.

The clonotype was recovered from a woman aged 70-85 years who had recovered from COVID-19. The specimen sequenced was peripheral blood.

The CDR3 protein is CASSQGIGTGGEQYF. The CDR3 nucleotides are TGTGCCAGCAGCCAAGGAATCGGGACAGGTGGCGAGCAGTACTTC. The gene calls are TRBV3-1 (or the pseudogene TRBV3-2) and TRBJ2-7; 8 bases match TRBD1. V was pared by 1 base and J by 6 bases, with 8 bases of the junction left unmatched. CDR3 length: 15 amino acids. The V gene's germline CDR1 is LGHDT and CDR2 YNNKEL (reference sequence).